The 2 T cell receptor beta chains in this list originate from one sample, sequenced in a study of T cell responses to AZD1222 COVID-19 vaccine. This table comes from immunoSEQ multiplex PCR, and its TCRdb copy is limited to in-frame clones, with some not included. The sample yields around 120,000 clones, around 92% seen once. The material was peripheral blood, obtained on day 0 of AZD1222 vaccination. These receptors all come from an adult in good health.

The chain recombines TRBV29-1 with TRBJ2-1; TRBD2 might be the D (5 bases). CDR3 length: 14 residues. Deletions cut 7 bases from V and 1 base from J, with 14 bases between. Germline CDR1 is SQVTM and CDR2 is ANQGSEA. The CDR3 DNA is TGCAGCGCAACGACGGGGTCTTCCTACAATGAGCAGTTCTTC. Amino acids: CSATTGSSYNEQFF.

The chain carries TRBV3-1 (or the pseudogene TRBV3-2) and TRBJ1-2; 9 bases are a match to TRBD1. V lost 3 bases and J lost 5; bases outside the gene matches: 7. The CDR3 length is 15 residues. Germline CDR1 LGHDT, CDR2 YNNKEL (reference sequence). The CDR3 sequence is CASSQVTGGGYGYTF. Written as DNA, the CDR3 is TGTGCCAGCAGCCAGGTTACAGGGGGCGGATATGGCTACACCTTC.